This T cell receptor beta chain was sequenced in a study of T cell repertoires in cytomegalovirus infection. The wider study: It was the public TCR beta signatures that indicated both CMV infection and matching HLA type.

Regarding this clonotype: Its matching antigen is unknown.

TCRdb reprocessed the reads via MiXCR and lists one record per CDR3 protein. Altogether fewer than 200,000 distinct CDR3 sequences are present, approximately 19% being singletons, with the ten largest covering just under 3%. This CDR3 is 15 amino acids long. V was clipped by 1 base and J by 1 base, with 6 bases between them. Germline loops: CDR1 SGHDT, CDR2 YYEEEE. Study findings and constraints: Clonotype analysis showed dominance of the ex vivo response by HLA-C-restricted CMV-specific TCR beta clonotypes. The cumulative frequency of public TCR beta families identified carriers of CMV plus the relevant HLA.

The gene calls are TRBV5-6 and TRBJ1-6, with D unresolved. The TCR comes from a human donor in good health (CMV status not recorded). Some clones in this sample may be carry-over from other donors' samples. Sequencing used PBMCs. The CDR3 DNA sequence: TGTGCCAGCAGCTTGAAGGGATCCTATAATTCACCCCTCCACTTT. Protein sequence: CASSLKGSYNSPLHF. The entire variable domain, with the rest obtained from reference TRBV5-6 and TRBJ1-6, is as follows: DAGVTQSPTHLIKTRGQQVTLRCSPKSGHDTVSWYQQALGQGPQFIFQYYEEEERQRGNFPDRFSGHQFPNYSSELNVNALLLGDSALYLCASSLKGSYNSPLHFGNGTRLTVT.